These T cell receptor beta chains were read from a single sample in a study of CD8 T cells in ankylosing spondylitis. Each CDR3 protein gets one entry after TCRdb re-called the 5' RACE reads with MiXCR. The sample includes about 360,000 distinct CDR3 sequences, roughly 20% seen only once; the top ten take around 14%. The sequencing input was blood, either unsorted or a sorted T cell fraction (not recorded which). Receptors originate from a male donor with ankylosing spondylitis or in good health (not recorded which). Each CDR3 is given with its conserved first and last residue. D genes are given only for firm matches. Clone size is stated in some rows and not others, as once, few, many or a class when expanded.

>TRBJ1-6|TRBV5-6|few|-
TGTGCCAGCAGCTTGGCGGCAGGTCGTAATTCACCCCTCCACTTT
CASSLAAGRNSPLHF
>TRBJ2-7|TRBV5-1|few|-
TGCGCCAGCAGCGGAGACAGTGACGAGCAGTACTTC
CASSGDSDEQYF
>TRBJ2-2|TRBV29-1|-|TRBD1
TGCAGCGTTCTACCTGGGGCAGGACAGGGGTCGAACACCGGGGAGCTGTTTTTT
CSVLPGAGQGSNTGELFF
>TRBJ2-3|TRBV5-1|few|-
TGCGCCAGCAGCTTGGTGAATTGGGCGTCGGATACGCAGTATTTT
CASSLVNWASDTQYF
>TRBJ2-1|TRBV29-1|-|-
TGCAGCGTTGAAGATAACCCCACGGGGCCTTACAATGAGCAGTTCTTC
CSVEDNPTGPYNEQFF
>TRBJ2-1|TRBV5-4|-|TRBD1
TGTGCCAGCAGCTATGGGACAGATCACAATGAGCAGTTCTTC
CASSYGTDHNEQFF
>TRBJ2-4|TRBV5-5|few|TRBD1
TGTGCCAGCAGCTCAAGCCCGGACAGGGGGTACATTCAGTACTTC
CASSSSPDRGYIQYF
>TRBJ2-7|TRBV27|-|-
TGTGCCAGCAGTTTAGAGTTCTCCTACGAGCAGTACTTC
CASSLEFSYEQYF
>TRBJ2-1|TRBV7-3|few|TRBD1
TGTGCCAGCAGCCTGGGACAGGGACCTAACAATGAGCAGTTCTTC
CASSLGQGPNNEQFF
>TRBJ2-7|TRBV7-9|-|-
TGTGCCAGCAGCAGCCCTCGGGGCCCCCTCTACGAGCAGTACTTC
CASSSPRGPLYEQYF
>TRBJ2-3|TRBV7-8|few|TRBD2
TGTGCCAGCAGCCCATCGACTAGCTTTAGCACAGATACGCAGTATTTT
CASSPSTSFSTDTQYF
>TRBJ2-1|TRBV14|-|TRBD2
TGTGCCAGCAGCCTACCCCCACGACTAGCGGGGGGGCAAGAGCAGTTCTTC
CASSLPPRLAGGQEQFF
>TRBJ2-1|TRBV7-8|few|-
TGTGCCAGCGGGGCGGGGTTGGACAATGAGCAGTTCTTC
CASGAGLDNEQFF
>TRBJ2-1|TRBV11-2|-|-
TGTGCCAGCAGCTCCTTGGCGTGGAGACCCAGCTCCTACAATGAGCAGTTCTTC
CASSSLAWRPSSYNEQFF
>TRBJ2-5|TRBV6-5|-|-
TGTGCCAGCAGTTACTTGGGGGGGCCCGGGGAGACCCAGTACTTC
CASSYLGGPGETQYF
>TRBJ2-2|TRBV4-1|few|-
TGCGCCAGCAGCCAAGGGATGAGCGGGGAGCTGTTTTTT
CASSQGMSGELFF
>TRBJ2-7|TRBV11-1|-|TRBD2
TGTGCCAGCAGACACTTAGCGGGGGGAGTCCAAACCAGTTACGAGCAGTACTTC
CASRHLAGGVQTSYEQYF
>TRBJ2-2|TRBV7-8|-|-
TGTGCCAGCAGCTTAGCGCGCCGACCTAACACCGGGGAGCTGTTTTTT
CASSLARRPNTGELFF
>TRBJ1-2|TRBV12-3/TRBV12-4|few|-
TGTGCCAGCAGTTTAGCCGGTCTCGGCTACACCTTC
CASSLAGLGYTF
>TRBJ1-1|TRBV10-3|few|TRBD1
TGTGCCATCAGTTCTACAGGGGGCAACACTGAAGCTTTCTTT
CAISSTGGNTEAFF
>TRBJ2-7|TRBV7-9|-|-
TGTGCCAGCAGCGAAGACGCGGGCGAGCAGTACTTC
CASSEDAGEQYF
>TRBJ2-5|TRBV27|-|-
TGTGCCAGCGGATCCCCCCCCAGTGAAGAGACCCAGTACTTC
CASGSPPSEETQYF
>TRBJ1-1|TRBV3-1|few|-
TGTGCCAGCAGCGAAGGGGTGACTGAAGCTTTCTTT
CASSEGVTEAFF
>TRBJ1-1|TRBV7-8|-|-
TGTGCCAGCAGCTTATTATCCGGGAACACTGAAGCTTTCTTT
CASSLLSGNTEAFF